The 7 T cell receptor beta chains below come from one sample, sequenced in a study of beta chain features in type 1 diabetes (dated by TCRdb to the late 2010s). The investigation overall reported the following: A moderate but significant shortening of TCRB CDR3 length was observed in type 1 diabetes patients in all four CD4+ subsets.

Library preparation employed the immunoSEQ multiplex PCR assay. The High Capacity cDNA Reverse Transcription Kit was used to reverse transcribe all of the isolated RNA, meaning that expressed TCRB transcripts were what got sequenced. What TCRdb holds here is the immuneACCESS table cut down to in-frame rearrangements. Part of the clones is not present; checked against another copy, under half of the missing clones reflect an unresolved V gene, and the others are unexplained. The table for this sample lists about 120,000 clones; about 17% of them were counted only once. The biggest ten clones account for approximately 2.2% of the sample. These receptors have no identified antigens. Material for sequencing was central memory CD4+ T cells from blood. These receptors originate from a man aged 25 to 40 with type 1 diabetes.

This chain joins TRBV27 and TRBJ1-4; 9 positions agree with TRBD1. This CDR3 is built from 16 residues. Germline CDR1 is MNHEY and CDR2 is SMNVEV (reference sequence). V trimming: 5 bases; J trimming: 4 bases; junction bases outside the gene matches: 8. The CDR3 sequence is CASSLHGTGHNEKLFF. The DNA of the CDR3 is TGTGCCAGCAGTCTGCACGGGACAGGGCATAATGAAAAACTGTTTTTT.

The chain uses TRBV29-1 and TRBJ2-2, with no clear D. CDR3 size: 15 residues. The V end lost 5 bases, the J end lost 0 bases, and 13 bases lay between the germline ends. Germline CDR1 is SQVTM and CDR2 is ANQGSEA. The CDR3 loop is CSVSRHSANTGELFF. CDR3 in DNA: TGCAGCGTTTCGCGACACTCCGCGAACACCGGGGAGCTGTTTTTT.

The CDR3 nucleotides read TGTGCCAGCAGAGACAGGAAACTCTCTGGGGCCAACGTCCTGACTTTC. It encodes CASRDRKLSGANVLTF. The chain recombines TRBV11-3 with TRBJ2-6, with D possibly being TRBD1 (6 bases). The V end was cut by 6 bases, the J end by 0 bases, with 12 bases between. The CDR3 length is 16 residues. Per the germline V gene, CDR1 is SGHNT and CDR2 is YENEEA.

The table lists this clone with a few counts. The CDR3, as DNA: TGTGCCAGCAGCTCAAACAGGGGGTTTAAGAACACTGAAGCTTTCTTT. This sequence encodes CASSSNRGFKNTEAFF. The chain recombines TRBV7-9 with TRBJ1-1; 8 nucleotides line up with TRBD1. The CDR3 contains 16 residues. Germline loops: CDR1 SEHNR, CDR2 FQNEAQ (reference sequence). The junction had 8 bases not matched to a gene; V was cut back by 4 bases and J by 1 base.

This clone was observed a few times. The V call is TRBV7-2, the J call TRBJ1-2, with 8 bases aligning to TRBD1. This CDR3 is 15 amino acids long. J was trimmed by 7 bases and V by 5 bases; bases with no gene match: 12. Germline lookup yields CDR1 SGHTA and CDR2 FQGNSA. CDR3: CASSDSLTGASGYTF. The CDR3, as DNA: TGTGCCAGCAGCGACTCTCTGACAGGGGCAAGTGGCTACACCTTC.

The table lists this clone with a few counts. V gene TRBV9 combines with J gene TRBJ2-3; 8 nucleotides match TRBD1. The V gene end was trimmed by 2 bases and the J gene end by 6 bases; junction bases not matched to a gene: 5. Germline V lookup: CDR1 SGDLS, CDR2 YYNGEE. The CDR3 totals 14 residues. The CDR3 bases are TGTGCCAGCAGCGTGGGACAGGCCGTGGATACGCAGTATTTT. Residues: CASSVGQAVDTQYF.

The chain couples TRBV5-1 to TRBJ2-3; perhaps D is TRBD1 or TRBD2 (6 bases each). The V end was cut by 6 bases, the J end by 2 bases, with 16 bases between. From germline, CDR1 is SGHRS and CDR2 YFSETQ. This CDR3 contains 15 residues. CDR3 loop: CASTGASRFTDTQYF. CDR3 nucleotides: TGCGCCAGCACGGGGGCTAGCCGGTTCACAGATACGCAGTATTTT.